This is a list of T cell receptor beta chains from one sample in a study of blood T cell repertoires in COVID-19. The data were produced by immunoSEQ multiplex PCR, yet TCRdb's version contains in-frame clones alone and is incomplete. The table includes a few hundred thousand clones, around nine tenths detected once. The sequencing input was peripheral blood. The receptors were sampled from a man aged 45 to 65 with active or convalescent COVID-19. The CDR3 runs from the conserved cysteine through the conserved F or W. The D gene is left open where the match is weak. Size is stated for part of the rows, as once, few or many counts, or as a class when the clone is expanded.

J: TRBJ1-1
V: TRBV27
D: NA
size: NA
DNA: TGTGCCAGCAGTCCAATGAACCTAGGAGAGCCTGAAGCTTTCTTT
CDR3: CASSPMNLGEPEAFF

J: TRBJ1-2
V: TRBV28
D: NA
size: NA
DNA: TGTGCCAGCAGTTTAGACAGGACAATCTATGGCTACACCTTC
CDR3: CASSLDRTIYGYTF

J: TRBJ2-5
V: TRBV14
D: TRBD2
size: NA
DNA: TGTGCCAGCAGCCCCGGGACTAGCCTCGAGACCCAGTACTTC
CDR3: CASSPGTSLETQYF

J: TRBJ1-6
V: TRBV19
D: TRBD1
size: NA
DNA: TGTGCCAGTAGTATAGATGTAAGTATCGGAACAGGGGTCCTGCGACCCCTCCACTTT
CDR3: CASSIDVSIGTGVLRPLHF

J: TRBJ2-7
V: TRBV19
D: TRBD2
size: NA
DNA: TGTGCCAGTACCCGTCGGCTAGCGGGGGCCTACGAGCAGTACTTC
CDR3: CASTRRLAGAYEQYF

J: TRBJ1-2
V: TRBV4-3
D: NA
size: NA
DNA: TGCGCCAGCAGCCAACCGAACAGGGAGCTCGCTAACTATGGCTACACCTTC
CDR3: CASSQPNRELANYGYTF

J: TRBJ1-6
V: TRBV28
D: NA
size: NA
DNA: TGTGCCAGCACCCGCCCCTTAGGAGGGGCTTCACCCCTCCACTTT
CDR3: CASTRPLGGASPLHF

J: TRBJ2-5
V: TRBV4-1
D: NA
size: NA
DNA: TGCGCCAGCAGCCAAGATTGGAACAGCAAAGAGACCCAGTACTTC
CDR3: CASSQDWNSKETQYF

J: TRBJ2-7
V: TRBV15
D: TRBD2
size: NA
DNA: TGTGCCACCAGCAGAGAAATAGCGGGAGCCCACGAGCAGTACTTC
CDR3: CATSREIAGAHEQYF

J: TRBJ1-4
V: TRBV21-1
D: NA
size: NA
DNA: TGTGCCAGCAGCAAATGCAGGGAAGGACGAAAACTGTTTTTT
CDR3: CASSKCREGRKLFF

J: TRBJ2-6
V: TRBV5-1
D: NA
size: few
DNA: TGCGCCAGCAGCTTGGGACAAAGTTGGGCCAACGTCCTGACTTTC
CDR3: CASSLGQSWANVLTF

J: TRBJ2-7
V: TRBV29-1
D: NA
size: once
DNA: TGCAGCGTCCGCGACAGTCGCTCCTACGAGCAGTACTTC
CDR3: CSVRDSRSYEQYF

J: TRBJ1-2
V: TRBV27
D: TRBD1
size: once
DNA: TGTGCCAGCAGTCTGGACAGGGATATCGGTGGCTACACCTTC
CDR3: CASSLDRDIGGYTF

J: TRBJ2-1
V: TRBV9
D: NA
size: once
DNA: TGTGCCAGCAGCGTAGAGGGGTATGAGCAGTTCTTC
CDR3: CASSVEGYEQFF

J: TRBJ1-1
V: TRBV18
D: NA
size: once
DNA: TGTGCCAGCTCACGATACCGGGACACAAGAGTGAACACTGAAGCTTTCTTT
CDR3: CASSRYRDTRVNTEAFF

J: TRBJ1-2
V: TRBV10-3
D: TRBD1
size: NA
DNA: TGTGCCATCAGGGAGGGAGGACAGGATAACTATGGCTACACCTTC
CDR3: CAIREGGQDNYGYTF

J: TRBJ2-5
V: TRBV5-1
D: NA
size: NA
DNA: TGCGCCAGCAGACGCGCGGGCGGAACTTTTTCGGGTGAGGTCCAGTACTTC
CDR3: CASRRAGGTFSGEVQYF

J: TRBJ2-7
V: TRBV28
D: TRBD1
size: NA
DNA: TGTGCCAGCAGTTCTCCCCGCGATCCACTTCGACAGGGGTCCTACGAGCAGTACTTC
CDR3: CASSSPRDPLRQGSYEQYF

J: TRBJ2-1
V: TRBV30
D: TRBD2
size: NA
DNA: TGTGCCTGGAGCGGGGGGGTCGGGGGAAGCTCCTACAATGAGCAGTTCTTC
CDR3: CAWSGGVGGSSYNEQFF

J: TRBJ2-7
V: TRBV11-1
D: NA
size: NA
DNA: TGTGCCAGCAGCTTAAACAGGGTCGGCGAGCAGTACTTC
CDR3: CASSLNRVGEQYF

J: TRBJ1-2
V: TRBV6-6
D: NA
size: NA
DNA: TGTGCCAGCAGCCACTCCAAAGTGGATGGCTACACCTTC
CDR3: CASSHSKVDGYTF

J: TRBJ1-5
V: TRBV2
D: NA
size: NA
DNA: TGTGCCAGTGCACGAGGGCAGGGGCAGCCCCAGCATTTT
CDR3: CASARGQGQPQHF

J: TRBJ2-3
V: TRBV7-2
D: NA
size: NA
DNA: TGTGCCAGTACCCTCTATAGGCACAGCCTCGGTGCAGATACGCAGTATTTT
CDR3: CASTLYRHSLGADTQYF

J: TRBJ2-4
V: TRBV5-8
D: NA
size: once
DNA: TGTGCCAGCAGCTTGGGTAGGGGAAACATTCAGTACTTC
CDR3: CASSLGRGNIQYF

J: TRBJ2-4
V: TRBV21-1
D: NA
size: NA
DNA: TGTGCCAGCAGCAAAGCGCTGGCCGGGGGTCGGACTAGCGTTCTAGCCAAAAACATTCAGTACTTC
CDR3: CASSKALAGGRTSVLAKNIQYF

J: TRBJ1-1
V: TRBV7-2
D: NA
size: NA
DNA: TGTGCCAGCAGCTTTTCCAGGGGCGACACTGAAGCTTTCTTT
CDR3: CASSFSRGDTEAFF

J: TRBJ1-2
V: TRBV5-5
D: NA
size: NA
DNA: TGTGCCAGCAGCGCGGACAGTCGAGCTAACTATGGCTACACCTTC
CDR3: CASSADSRANYGYTF

J: TRBJ2-3
V: TRBV4-1
D: TRBD2
size: NA
DNA: TGCGCCAGCAGCCACAAAGGGCTAGCGGGCACAGATACGCAGTATTTT
CDR3: CASSHKGLAGTDTQYF

J: TRBJ2-1
V: TRBV5-1
D: TRBD2
size: NA
DNA: TGCGCCAGCAGCGAGGGACTAGCGGGAGGACACAATGAGCAGTTCTTC
CDR3: CASSEGLAGGHNEQFF

J: TRBJ1-2
V: TRBV10-3
D: NA
size: NA
DNA: TGTGCCATCAGTGAGTTAGGGGAAACGGGAGACTATGGCTACACCTTC
CDR3: CAISELGETGDYGYTF